Listed below are T cell receptor beta chains from one sample, sequenced in a study of CD8 T cells in ankylosing spondylitis. TCRdb re-derived calls from the 5' RACE reads in MiXCR, one entry per CDR3 protein. The table lists roughly 180,000 distinct CDR3 sequences, around 10% of them singletons, with just under 30% in the top ten. Sequencing used blood, either unsorted or a sorted T cell fraction (not recorded which). The receptors shown here come from a male donor with ankylosing spondylitis or in good health (not recorded which). The conserved cysteine and the conserved F or W are not part of the CDR3 here. Size is stated for part of the rows, as once, few or many counts, or as a class when the clone is expanded.

V gene: TRBV15; clone size: many; J gene: TRBJ2-5; CDR3 length: 12; CDR3 protein: ATSSGLFPLTQY
V gene: TRBV16; clone size: once; J gene: TRBJ2-3; CDR3 length: 15; CDR3 protein: ASSQGASGRVTGTQY
V gene: TRBV15; clone size: many; J gene: TRBJ1-2; CDR3 length: 14; CDR3 protein: ATSRDAGVQYDGYT
V gene: TRBV11-1; clone size: -; J gene: TRBJ2-3; CDR3 length: 16; CDR3 protein: ASSSLPVLAGNTDTQY
V gene: TRBV20-1; clone size: few; J gene: TRBJ2-5; CDR3 length: 9; CDR3 protein: SALIQETQY
V gene: TRBV9; clone size: many; J gene: TRBJ2-3; CDR3 length: 13; CDR3 protein: ASSVTSGATDTQY
V gene: TRBV2; clone size: few; J gene: TRBJ2-5; CDR3 length: 13; CDR3 protein: ASSENGRQQETQY
V gene: TRBV27; clone size: many; J gene: TRBJ2-7; CDR3 length: 17; CDR3 protein: ASSLVRQGAGPELYEQY
V gene: TRBV20-1; clone size: -; J gene: TRBJ1-4; CDR3 length: 16; CDR3 protein: SARPRWGEGATNEKLF
V gene: TRBV6-1; clone size: few; J gene: TRBJ1-5; CDR3 length: 16; CDR3 protein: ASSKTGGTGGFKQPQH
V gene: TRBV20-1; clone size: many; J gene: TRBJ2-7; CDR3 length: 12; CDR3 protein: SARLAGSPDEEY
V gene: TRBV6-1; clone size: many; J gene: TRBJ2-3; CDR3 length: 15; CDR3 protein: ASIQMLAGGLRDTQY
V gene: TRBV7-2; clone size: -; J gene: TRBJ2-4; CDR3 length: 11; CDR3 protein: ASSVPDRNIQY
V gene: TRBV12-3/TRBV12-4; clone size: many; J gene: TRBJ1-2; CDR3 length: 10; CDR3 protein: ASTQRGEGYT
V gene: TRBV11-2; clone size: -; J gene: TRBJ2-5; CDR3 length: 14; CDR3 protein: ASSDRLAAYQETQY
V gene: TRBV20-1; clone size: many; J gene: TRBJ1-1; CDR3 length: 12; CDR3 protein: SASQGAVDTEAF
V gene: TRBV4-1; clone size: many; J gene: TRBJ2-3; CDR3 length: 14; CDR3 protein: ASSRGDHGETDTQY
V gene: TRBV7-8; clone size: few; J gene: TRBJ2-5; CDR3 length: 10; CDR3 protein: ASSLSSETQY
V gene: TRBV20-1; clone size: many; J gene: TRBJ1-6; CDR3 length: 16; CDR3 protein: SASPPLYRDRLYSPLH
V gene: TRBV7-2; clone size: many; J gene: TRBJ1-2; CDR3 length: 11; CDR3 protein: ASSAQGAMATT
V gene: TRBV9; clone size: many; J gene: TRBJ2-2; CDR3 length: 12; CDR3 protein: ASSVRTGAGELF
V gene: TRBV28; clone size: -; J gene: TRBJ2-6; CDR3 length: 15; CDR3 protein: ASSLGGGFSGANVLT
V gene: TRBV7-9; clone size: few; J gene: TRBJ2-5; CDR3 length: 14; CDR3 protein: ASSLAGAGGQETQY
V gene: TRBV2; clone size: few; J gene: TRBJ1-4; CDR3 length: 12; CDR3 protein: ASSAGGASEKLF
V gene: TRBV29-1; clone size: -; J gene: TRBJ2-7; CDR3 length: 13; CDR3 protein: SVGRPGRSSYEQY
V gene: TRBV5-1; clone size: many; J gene: TRBJ2-7; CDR3 length: 15; CDR3 protein: ASSLADRAPLSYEQY
V gene: TRBV20-1; clone size: few; J gene: TRBJ2-1; CDR3 length: 14; CDR3 protein: SARVPRTSPNNEQF
V gene: TRBV5-1; clone size: few; J gene: TRBJ2-3; CDR3 length: 12; CDR3 protein: ASSLAGGADTQY
V gene: TRBV5-1; clone size: many; J gene: TRBJ2-3; CDR3 length: 13; CDR3 protein: ASSFPRGDGDTQY
V gene: TRBV4-1; clone size: many; J gene: TRBJ2-7; CDR3 length: 14; CDR3 protein: ASSPPGDRGMYEQY
V gene: TRBV12-3/TRBV12-4; clone size: many; J gene: TRBJ2-7; CDR3 length: 15; CDR3 protein: ASSLTVPPTASYEQY
V gene: TRBV6-2/TRBV6-3; clone size: -; J gene: TRBJ1-4; CDR3 length: 13; CDR3 protein: ATRSSGQRNEKLF
V gene: TRBV19; clone size: few; J gene: TRBJ2-1; CDR3 length: 11; CDR3 protein: ASSSMGYNEQF
V gene: TRBV3-1; clone size: many; J gene: TRBJ2-2; CDR3 length: 12; CDR3 protein: ASSQVGGPGELF
V gene: TRBV6-5; clone size: many; J gene: TRBJ2-1; CDR3 length: 17; CDR3 protein: ASSYSTGTSGRFRNEQF
V gene: TRBV5-1; clone size: many; J gene: TRBJ1-1; CDR3 length: 13; CDR3 protein: ASSLRGVEGTEAF
V gene: TRBV7-6; clone size: few; J gene: TRBJ2-3; CDR3 length: 12; CDR3 protein: ASSLAPDTDTQY
V gene: TRBV6-5; clone size: -; J gene: TRBJ2-7; CDR3 length: 12; CDR3 protein: ASISRSGVYEQY
V gene: TRBV9; clone size: many; J gene: TRBJ1-1; CDR3 length: 14; CDR3 protein: ASSAPTGTGGTEAF
V gene: TRBV4-3; clone size: many; J gene: TRBJ2-7; CDR3 length: 15; CDR3 protein: ASSQAISGPSFYEQY
V gene: TRBV12-3/TRBV12-4; clone size: many; J gene: TRBJ2-3; CDR3 length: 15; CDR3 protein: ASSFGAGDFSTDTQY
V gene: TRBV6-1; clone size: many; J gene: TRBJ2-1; CDR3 length: 12; CDR3 protein: ASSRGGPEVEQF
V gene: TRBV9; clone size: few; J gene: TRBJ2-1; CDR3 length: 17; CDR3 protein: ASSVEGLAGASSYNEQF
V gene: TRBV5-5; clone size: few; J gene: TRBJ2-1; CDR3 length: 12; CDR3 protein: ASSKPPGLNEQF
V gene: TRBV4-1; clone size: many; J gene: TRBJ2-7; CDR3 length: 13; CDR3 protein: ASSHVAGGPGEQY
V gene: TRBV5-1; clone size: many; J gene: TRBJ2-3; CDR3 length: 12; CDR3 protein: ASTLGTPTDTQY
V gene: TRBV6-5; clone size: many; J gene: TRBJ2-3; CDR3 length: 13; CDR3 protein: ASSSAGGYTDTQY
V gene: TRBV20-1; clone size: -; J gene: TRBJ1-1; CDR3 length: 12; CDR3 protein: SARRGRSGTEAF
V gene: TRBV29-1; clone size: many; J gene: TRBJ2-7; CDR3 length: 10; CDR3 protein: SVRTVAYEQY